This T cell receptor beta chain was found in a study of spatial heterogeneity in lung cancer. Overall study: The study consistently detected more beta-chain than alpha-chain sequences.

TCRdb ran MiXCR on the 5' RACE reads and lists one entry per CDR3 protein. The table has approximately 52,000 distinct CDR3 sequences, about 7% seen once; the top ten hold around 2.6%. Time point given: sample taken at primary tumor resection. Unsorted whole RNA samples from tumor, nontumor lung or frozen PBMC were sequenced. The CDR3 is made up of 15 amino acids. CDR1 and CDR2 (germline): SGHNT, YYREEE (reference sequence). V lost 4 bases to trimming and J lost 3 bases, with 16 bases between them. The chain joins TRBV5-4 to TRBJ1-2; TRBD1 might be the D (6 bases). This clonotype originated in a female donor with early-stage non-small cell lung cancer. The sequencing here drew on PBMCs, taken at surgery. CDR3 sequence reads: CASSRRRGSDYGYTF. CDR3 DNA: TGTGCCAGCAGCCGCAGGAGGGGGTCCGACTATGGCTACACCTTC.